This T cell receptor (beta chain) emerged from a study of cytomegalovirus exposure and HLA in healthy donors. Concerning this clone: Its target is unknown.

The PCR used 60 Vbeta and 13 Jbeta primers. Authors' data handling: In a later analysis, 75 million to 95 million unique TCR beta chains included roughly 11 million shared by two or more donors. Clones were read by immunoSEQ multiplex PCR, and TCRdb kept only the in-frame ones, dropping some. The D gene and trimming were derived from the DNA, and the V and J assignments and clone size from that table. Of around 110,000 clones listed, about 59% are singletons. In germline, CDR1 is SGHDT, CDR2 YYEEEE. The V end lost 1 base, the J end lost 12 bases, and 13 bases lay between the germline ends. There are 12 residues in the CDR3. Whole-study findings and limits: Only CMV serostatus was available as immune exposure information. By a later analysis, the bulk of CMV-associated TCR beta chains appeared HLA-restricted.

V is TRBV5-6 and J is TRBJ1-1; D gene ambiguous. This receptor was taken from a woman between 40 and 55 years old in good health and CMV-seropositive. Sequencing used PBMCs. In DNA, the CDR3 is TGTGCCAGCAGCTTGATCGGTGGAGGACCTTTCTTT. Translating it yields CASSLIGGGPFF.